A single sample is the source of the 5 T cell receptor beta chains below, sequenced in a study of blood T cell repertoires in COVID-19. Sequenced by immunoSEQ multiplex PCR; TCRdb stores in-frame clones only, minus some. Of 250,000 to 350,000 clones listed, 75% to 90% are singletons. Source material: peripheral blood. The receptor source for this set is a woman aged 45-60 years who had recovered from COVID-19.

A word on this clone: One junction end does not reproduce the germline sequence, and a read error may be involved. The chain is built from TRBV7-7 and TRBJ2-5; D is unresolved. Looked up from germline, CDR1 is SSHAT and CDR2 is FNYEAQ (reference sequence). CDR3 length equals 14 residues. DNA of the CDR3: TGTGCTAGCAGCAGAAGACTCGCCCAAGAGACCCAGTACTTC. The encoded protein is CASSRRLAQETQYF.

The rearrangement links TRBV18 to TRBJ1-2, with D unresolved. Trimming took off 4 bases at V and 4 bases at J, with 10 bases between the two ends. The germline gives CDR1 KGHSH, CDR2 LQKENI. CDR3 size: 13 residues. CDR3 protein: CASSLEGSYGYTF. As DNA, the CDR3 is TGTGCCAGCTCACTAGAGGGATCCTATGGCTACACCTTC.

V is TRBV19 and J is TRBJ1-5, with unresolved D. The V and J ends lost 0 bases and 1 base respectively, with 10 bases between them. Per germline, CDR1 LNHDA and CDR2 SQIVND (reference sequence). There are 16 residues in the CDR3. Here the CDR3 DNA reads TGTGCCAGTAGTATAGATCTTGGGAGCAGCAATCAGCCCCAGCATTTT. Protein product: CASSIDLGSSNQPQHF.

The J gene is TRBJ1-5, the V gene TRBV6-6, with D possibly being TRBD1 (6 bases). The CDR3 covers 13 residues. V was trimmed by 7 bases and J by 4 bases, leaving 11 bases between them. The V gene's germline CDR1 is MNHNY and CDR2 SVGAGI (reference sequence). The CDR3, as DNA: TGTGCCAGCACATCCAGGGGTAATCAGCCCCAGCATTTT. This translates into CASTSRGNQPQHF.

V and J are TRBV25-1 and TRBJ2-3; a possible D gene is TRBD1 (5 bases). V lost 6 bases, J lost 2 bases, and 15 bases lay in between. Germline V gene lookup returns CDR1 MGHDK and CDR2 SYGVNS. The length of the CDR3 is 15 residues. This chain's CDR3 is CASSNPAGNTDTQYF. The CDR3 nucleotides are TGTGCCAGCAGCAACCCGGCAGGGAACACAGATACGCAGTATTTT.